One and the same sample provided the 15 T cell receptor beta chains below, sequenced in a study of cytomegalovirus exposure and HLA in healthy donors. PCR used 60 Vbeta primers and 13 Jbeta primers. The data were produced by immunoSEQ multiplex PCR, yet TCRdb's version contains in-frame clones alone and is incomplete. The data contain about 130,000 clones, around four fifths of them singletons. The sequenced sample was PBMCs. These receptors came from a man under 40 in good health.

Here the CDR3 reads CASSLVVAGDSYEQYF. In DNA, the CDR3 is TGTGCCAGCAGCTTAGTGGTTGCGGGAGACTCCTACGAGCAGTACTTC. The chain has TRBV7-8 and TRBJ2-7; 7 bases fit TRBD2. The length of the CDR3 is 16 residues. Germline lookup yields CDR1 SGHVS and CDR2 FQNEAQ. With 1 base clipped from V and 0 bases from J, the junction kept 6 bases outside the gene matches.

The V gene is TRBV7-3, the J gene TRBJ1-5; D perhaps matches TRBD1 (6 bases). CDR1 is SGHTA and CDR2 is FQGTGA in the germline V gene. This CDR3 is built from 16 residues. V lost 4 bases and J lost 5, with 18 bases in between. The CDR3 reads CASSSVQGRTDQPQHF. For the CDR3, the DNA is TGTGCCAGCAGCTCGGTACAGGGAAGAACGGATCAGCCCCAGCATTTT.

The J gene is TRBJ2-2, the V gene TRBV9; D is unclear. CDR3 size: 13 residues. The germline CDR1 and CDR2 sequences are SGDLS and YYNGEE. Trimming shortened V by 0 bases and J by 6 bases, and 6 bases separated the two germline ends. In nucleotides, the CDR3 is TGTGCCAGCAGCGTAGTAGAAGCCGGGGAGCTGTTTTTT. It translates to CASSVVEAGELFF.

The rearrangement uses TRBV18 and TRBJ2-1; 10 nucleotides agree with TRBD1. The length of the CDR3 is 16 residues. V lost 1 base to trimming and J lost 7 bases; unmatched junction nucleotides: 7. Germline V gene data show CDR1 as KGHSH and CDR2 as LQKENI. CDR3 residues: CASSPLDRGPGNEQFF. As DNA, the CDR3 is TGTGCCAGCTCACCACTCGACAGGGGGCCGGGGAATGAGCAGTTCTTC.

The V gene is TRBV9, the J gene TRBJ1-6; D call uncertain. In germline, CDR1 is SGDLS, CDR2 YYNGEE. V lost 7 bases and J lost 7, with 12 bases in between. The CDR3 spans 13 residues. In DNA, the CDR3 is TGTGCCAGCGACCGGGGTGGGAATTCACCCCTCCACTTT. It yields the protein CASDRGGNSPLHF.

V and J are TRBV7-2 and TRBJ1-2, with 8 positions matching TRBD1. The germline CDR1 and CDR2 sequences are SGHTA and FQGNSA. V was pared by 4 bases and J by 4 bases, with 8 bases of the junction left unmatched. The CDR3 covers 15 residues. The CDR3 is CASSYTGGNGYGYTF. The CDR3 DNA reads TGTGCCAGCAGCTATACAGGGGGAAATGGCTATGGCTACACCTTC.

The chain links TRBV14 to TRBJ2-1; 8 positions match TRBD2. The V segment lost 6 bases and the J segment 4 bases; nucleotides outside the gene matches: 11. Germline V gene data show CDR1 as SGHDN and CDR2 as FVKESK. The CDR3 totals 16 residues. For the CDR3, the DNA is TGTGCCAGCAGGCCGAGGGCTAGCGGGTCATACAATGAGCAGTTCTTC. Its translation: CASRPRASGSYNEQFF.

The V call is TRBV9, the J call TRBJ1-2; no firm D call. Deletions cut 3 bases from V and 8 bases from J, with 11 bases between. The CDR3 runs to 12 residues. Germline lookup yields CDR1 SGDLS and CDR2 YYNGEE. In DNA, the CDR3 is TGTGCCAGCAGCGAGGCCCCCGGGGGCTACACCTTC. Amino acid sequence: CASSEAPGGYTF.

The chain is built from TRBV29-1 and TRBJ1-1, with D perhaps matching TRBD1 (5 bases). The V end lost 6 bases, the J end lost 1 base, and 12 bases lay between the germline ends. In germline, CDR1 is SQVTM, CDR2 ANQGSEA. The CDR3 is 13 amino acids. The CDR3 region has the DNA TGCAGCGTAGGGCGACAGCAGAACACTGAAGCTTTCTTT. As protein: CSVGRQQNTEAFF.

The rearrangement links TRBV9 to TRBJ2-7; D is unclear. The CDR3 spans 15 residues. CDR1 is SGDLS, CDR2 YYNGEE, per germline. V lost 0 bases and J 1 base, leaving 11 bases between the germline ends. As DNA, the CDR3 is TGTGCCAGCAGCGTAGAAGACTTCCCTTCCTACGAGCAGTACTTC. Translating gives CASSVEDFPSYEQYF.

This chain links TRBV28 with TRBJ1-1, with D tentatively TRBD1 (5 bases). The V and J ends lost 8 bases and 3 bases respectively, with 10 bases between them. CDR1 and CDR2 from the germline V gene are MDHEN and SYDVKM. This CDR3 has 12 amino acids. CDR3 DNA: TGTGCCAGCGGGAGGGGTTACACTGAAGCTTTCTTT. It is translated as CASGRGYTEAFF.

This clone has only a few counts. The chain carries TRBV4-1 and TRBJ1-1; the D is unclear. Germline values: CDR1 MGHRA, CDR2 YSYEKL. This CDR3 spans 13 amino acids. Trimming stripped 8 bases from V and 1 base from J, with 11 bases between. The CDR3 DNA reads TGCGCCAGCTCAACGCGGGAGAACACTGAAGCTTTCTTT. Translation gives CASSTRENTEAFF.

The chain joins TRBV11-2 to TRBJ2-1; 9 nucleotides match TRBD2. The germline CDR1 and CDR2 sequences are SGHAT and FQNNGV. V dropped 4 bases and J dropped 9; count of bases not matched to a gene: 13. The CDR3 is 16 amino acids. The CDR3 coding sequence is TGTGCCAGCAGCTCCAAGTGGCGGGAGGGCCTAGGTGAGCAGTTCTTC. Translation gives CASSSKWREGLGEQFF.

The rearrangement uses TRBV7-2 and TRBJ2-1; maybe TRBD2 (6 bases). The CDR3 runs to 14 residues. Per germline, CDR1 SGHTA and CDR2 FQGNSA. With 8 bases removed from V and 7 bases from J, the gap between germline ends came to 18 bases. CDR3 amino acids: CASGEVGPGNEQFF. DNA for the CDR3: TGTGCCAGCGGGGAGGTGGGCCCGGGGAATGAGCAGTTCTTC.

The V call is TRBV28, the J call TRBJ2-1; D remains unclear. The CDR3 extends over 18 amino acids. Germline V gene sequence: CDR1 MDHEN, CDR2 SYDVKM. V lost 1 base and J lost 0, with 16 bases in between. DNA for the CDR3: TGTGCCAGCAGTTTATCTGGTCGGGTGGCCAGCTCCTACAATGAGCAGTTCTTC. This translates into CASSLSGRVASSYNEQFF.